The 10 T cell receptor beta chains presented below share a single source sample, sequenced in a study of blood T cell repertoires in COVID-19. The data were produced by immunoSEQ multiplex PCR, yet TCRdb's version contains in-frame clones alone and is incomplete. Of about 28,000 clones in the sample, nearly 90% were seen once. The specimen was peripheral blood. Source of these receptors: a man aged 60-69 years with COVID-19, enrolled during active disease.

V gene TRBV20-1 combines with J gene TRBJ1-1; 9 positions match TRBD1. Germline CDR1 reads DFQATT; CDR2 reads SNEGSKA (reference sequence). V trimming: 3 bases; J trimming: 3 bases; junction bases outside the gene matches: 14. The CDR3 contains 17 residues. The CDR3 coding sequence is TGCAGTGCTAGTGGGCTTACAGGGGGCTTTTTTGACACTGAAGCTTTCTTT. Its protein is CSASGLTGGFFDTEAFF.

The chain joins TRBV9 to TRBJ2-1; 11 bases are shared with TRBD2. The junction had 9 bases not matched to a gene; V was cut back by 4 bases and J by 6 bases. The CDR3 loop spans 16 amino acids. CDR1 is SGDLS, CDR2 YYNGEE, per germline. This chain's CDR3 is CASSSISGRVGNEQFF. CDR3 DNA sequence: TGTGCCAGCAGCTCAATTAGCGGGAGGGTGGGCAATGAGCAGTTCTTC.

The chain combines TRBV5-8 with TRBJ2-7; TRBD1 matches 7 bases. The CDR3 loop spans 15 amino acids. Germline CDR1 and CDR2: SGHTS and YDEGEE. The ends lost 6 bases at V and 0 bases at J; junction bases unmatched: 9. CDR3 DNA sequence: TGTGCCAGCAATAGTAGAACAGGGGCCTCCTACGAGCAGTACTTC. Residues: CASNSRTGASYEQYF. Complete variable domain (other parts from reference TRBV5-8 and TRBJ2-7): EAGVTQSPTHLIKTRGQQATLRCSPISGHTSVYWYQQALGLGLQFLLWYDEGEERNRGNFPPRFSGRQFPNYSSELNVNALELEDSALYLCASNSRTGASYEQYFGPGTRLTVT.

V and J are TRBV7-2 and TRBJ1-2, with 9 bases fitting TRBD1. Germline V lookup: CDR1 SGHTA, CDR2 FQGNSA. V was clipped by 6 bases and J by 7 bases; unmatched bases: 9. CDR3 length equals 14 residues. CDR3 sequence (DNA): TGTGCCAGCAGATTAACCGGGACAGGGTTTGGCTACACCTTC. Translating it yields CASRLTGTGFGYTF.

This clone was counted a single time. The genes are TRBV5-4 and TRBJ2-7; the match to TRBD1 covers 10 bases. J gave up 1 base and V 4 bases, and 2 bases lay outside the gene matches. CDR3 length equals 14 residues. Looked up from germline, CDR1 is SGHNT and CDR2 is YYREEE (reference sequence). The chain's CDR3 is CASSRDRGSYEQYF. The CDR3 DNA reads TGTGCCAGCAGCCGGGACAGGGGATCCTACGAGCAGTACTTC.

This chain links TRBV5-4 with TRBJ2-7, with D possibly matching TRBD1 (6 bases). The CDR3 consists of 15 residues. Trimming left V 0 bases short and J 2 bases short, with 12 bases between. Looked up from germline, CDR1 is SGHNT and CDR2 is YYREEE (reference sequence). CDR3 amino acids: CASSLDLGHPYEQYF. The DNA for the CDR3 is TGTGCCAGCAGCTTGGATCTGGGACACCCCTACGAGCAGTACTTC.

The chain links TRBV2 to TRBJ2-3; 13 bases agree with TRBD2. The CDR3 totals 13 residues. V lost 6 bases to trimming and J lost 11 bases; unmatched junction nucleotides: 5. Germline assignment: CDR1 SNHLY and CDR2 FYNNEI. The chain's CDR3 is CASRGTSGNGQYF. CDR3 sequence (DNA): TGTGCCAGCAGGGGGACTAGCGGGAATGGGCAGTATTTT.

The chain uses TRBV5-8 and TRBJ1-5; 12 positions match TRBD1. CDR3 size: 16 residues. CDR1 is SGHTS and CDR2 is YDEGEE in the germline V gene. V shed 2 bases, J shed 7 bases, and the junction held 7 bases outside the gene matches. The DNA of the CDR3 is TGTGCCAGCAGCTTCGGGGGACAGGGGGCAGGACAGCCCCAGCATTTT. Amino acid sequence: CASSFGGQGAGQPQHF.

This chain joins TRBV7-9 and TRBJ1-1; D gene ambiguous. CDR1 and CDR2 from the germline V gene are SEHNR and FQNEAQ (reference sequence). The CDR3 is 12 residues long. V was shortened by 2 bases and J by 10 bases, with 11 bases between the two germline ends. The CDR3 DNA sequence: TGTGCCAGCAGCTTAAATGACATGGGAGCTTTCTTT. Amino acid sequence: CASSLNDMGAFF. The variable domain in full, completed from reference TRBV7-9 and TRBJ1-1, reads DTGVSQNPRHKITKRGQNVTFRCDPISEHNRLYWYRQTLGQGPEFLTYFQNEAQLEKSRLLSDRFSAERPKGSFSTLEIQRTEQGDSAMYLCASSLNDMGAFFGQGTRLTVV.

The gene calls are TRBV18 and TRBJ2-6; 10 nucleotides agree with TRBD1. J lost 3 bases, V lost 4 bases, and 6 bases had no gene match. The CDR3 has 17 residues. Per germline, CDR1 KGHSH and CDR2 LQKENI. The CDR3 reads CASSLGTGDGGANVLTF. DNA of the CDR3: TGTGCCAGCTCACTAGGGACAGGGGACGGTGGGGCCAACGTCCTGACTTTC. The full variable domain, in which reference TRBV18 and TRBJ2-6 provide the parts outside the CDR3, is NAGVMQNPRHLVRRRGQEARLRCSPMKGHSHVYWYRQLPEEGLKFMVYLQKENIIDESGMPKERFSAEFPKEGPSILRIQQVVRGDSAAYFCASSLGTGDGGANVLTFGAGSRLTVL.